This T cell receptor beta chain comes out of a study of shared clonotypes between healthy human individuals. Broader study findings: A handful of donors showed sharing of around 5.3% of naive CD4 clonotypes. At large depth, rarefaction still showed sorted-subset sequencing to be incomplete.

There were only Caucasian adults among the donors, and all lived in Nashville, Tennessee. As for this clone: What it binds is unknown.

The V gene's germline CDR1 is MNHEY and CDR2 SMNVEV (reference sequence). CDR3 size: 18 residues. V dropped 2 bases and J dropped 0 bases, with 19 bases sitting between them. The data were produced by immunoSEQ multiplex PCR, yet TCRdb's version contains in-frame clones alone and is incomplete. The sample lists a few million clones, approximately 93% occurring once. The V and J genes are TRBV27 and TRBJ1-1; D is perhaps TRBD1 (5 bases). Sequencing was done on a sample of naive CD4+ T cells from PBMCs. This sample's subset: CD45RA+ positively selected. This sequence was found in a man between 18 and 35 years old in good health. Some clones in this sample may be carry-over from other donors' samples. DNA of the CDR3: TGTGCCAGCAGTTTAGTAGCGCCAGGGAGCACGATGAACACTGAAGCTTTCTTT. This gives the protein CASSLVAPGSTMNTEAFF.